The 12 T cell receptor beta chains presented below share a single source sample, sequenced in a study of regulatory T cells in long-lasting Graves disease. Construction of TCR beta libraries relied on iRepertoire HTBI primers and on Arm-PCR targeting CDR3 regions. TCRdb analysed the multiplex PCR reads with MiXCR anew, one entry per CDR3 protein. This table has 500,000 to 800,000 distinct CDR3 sequences, about 30% appearing once. Time point defined: persistent/refractory GD, antithyroid drugs over 5 years with positive TRAb. Generation of the TCR library employed RNA extracted from PBMCs. The source material was peripheral blood mononuclear cells (PBMCs), sampled when the disease was refractory, from a patient treated with antithyroid drugs. These receptors all come from a female donor with Graves disease.

This clonotype was found a few times. The chain is built from TRBV7-9 and TRBJ2-7, with D tentatively TRBD2 (6 bases). CDR3 length: 16 residues. V was trimmed by 1 base and J by 3 bases, leaving 16 bases between them. Germline values: CDR1 SEHNR, CDR2 FQNEAQ (reference sequence). This CDR3 reads CASSLVGLALSYEQYF. CDR3 nucleotide sequence: TGTGCCAGCAGCTTAGTAGGGCTAGCGTTGAGCTACGAGCAGTACTTC.

The chain links TRBV29-1 to TRBJ2-7; TRBD2 agrees at 9 bases. The CDR3 covers 14 residues. Losses at the gene ends were 4 bases for V and 2 bases for J; bases not matched to a gene: 6. Looked up from germline, CDR1 is SQVTM and CDR2 is ANQGSEA. Here the CDR3 reads CSVVAREGTYEQYF. CDR3 sequence (DNA): TGCAGCGTTGTTGCGCGGGAGGGCACCTACGAGCAGTACTTC.

The chain couples TRBV24-1 to TRBJ2-5; 12 bases fit TRBD2. The CDR3 spans 15 residues. With V trimmed by 3 bases and J by 4 bases, 2 bases remained unmatched. Germline V gene sequence: CDR1 KGHDR, CDR2 SFDVKD. The CDR3 region is CATSDGTSGLETQYF. For the CDR3, the DNA is TGTGCCACCAGTGATGGGACTAGCGGGCTAGAGACCCAGTACTTC.

This clonotype turned up a few times. The chain combines TRBV11-2 with TRBJ1-1, with unresolved D. The germline V gene encodes CDR1 SGHAT and CDR2 FQNNGV. The V end lost 1 base, the J end lost 3 bases, and 12 bases lay between the germline ends. This CDR3 comprises 15 residues. The CDR3 DNA reads as TGTGCCAGCAGCTTAGTGGTTGAGGGCTACACTGAAGCTTTCTTT. Translated, it gives CASSLVVEGYTEAFF. The whole variable domain, filled in from reference TRBV11-2 and TRBJ1-1, reads EAGVAQSPRYKIIEKRQSVAFWCNPISGHATLYWYQQILGQGPKLLIQFQNNGVVDDSQLPKDRFSAERLKGVDSTLKIQPAKLEDSAVYLCASSLVVEGYTEAFFGQGTRLTVV.

The chain carries TRBV25-1 and TRBJ1-1; D is possibly TRBD1 (6 bases). The CDR3 runs 15 residues. CDR1 and CDR2 (germline): MGHDK, SYGVNS. V was shortened by 6 bases and J by 0 bases, with 14 bases between the two germline ends. As DNA, the CDR3 is TGTGCCAGCAGGGAACAGGGCTGGATGAACACTGAAGCTTTCTTT. Protein sequence: CASREQGWMNTEAFF.

This clonotype was detected a few times. The chain joins TRBV11-3 to TRBJ2-7, with TRBD1 identical over 9 bases. Germline loops: CDR1 SGHNT, CDR2 YENEEA. There are 14 residues in the CDR3. The ends lost 0 bases at V and 4 bases at J; junction bases unmatched: 1. The CDR3 reads CASSLDGTGYEQYF. As DNA, the CDR3 is TGTGCCAGCAGCTTAGACGGGACAGGGTACGAGCAGTACTTC.

The rearrangement uses TRBV30 and TRBJ1-1; D call uncertain. The CDR3 contains 11 residues. V gave up 1 base and J gave up 2 bases, with 2 bases separating them. CDR1 is GTSNPN and CDR2 is SVGIG in the germline V gene (reference sequence). The CDR3 DNA reads TGTGCCTGGAGTGACAACACTGAAGCTTTCTTT. Amino acid sequence: CAWSDNTEAFF.

In this sample, this clonotype turned up many times. The genes are TRBV2 and TRBJ1-5; the D gene is possibly TRBD1 (6 bases). V dropped 5 bases and J dropped 6 bases, with 14 bases sitting between them. There are 14 residues in the CDR3. Germline lookup yields CDR1 SNHLY and CDR2 FYNNEI. The CDR3 sequence: CASSFAGEGQPQHF. CDR3 sequence (DNA): TGTGCCAGCAGTTTTGCAGGGGAGGGTCAGCCCCAGCATTTT.

This chain uses TRBV12-3 or TRBV12-4 with TRBJ2-5, with 7 positions matching TRBD1. The CDR3 extends over 16 amino acids. Trimming took 1 base from V and 2 from J; bases not matched to a gene: 7. The CDR3 loop is CASSLEGQRKQETQYF. The DNA of the CDR3 is TGTGCCAGCAGTTTAGAGGGACAGCGGAAGCAAGAGACCCAGTACTTC.

The chain has TRBV6-5 and TRBJ2-2; D is unclear. Per germline, CDR1 MNHEY and CDR2 SVGAGI. Trimming left V 3 bases short and J 2 bases short, with 10 bases between. This CDR3 has 15 residues. The CDR3 loop is CASSYGQSNTGELFF. The CDR3 region has the DNA TGTGCCAGCAGTTATGGGCAGTCAAACACCGGGGAGCTGTTTTTT.

At least ten counts were recorded for this clonotype. This rearrangement joins TRBV12-3 or TRBV12-4 to TRBJ2-5, with D unclear. V was shortened by 5 bases and J by 9 bases, with 13 bases between the two germline ends. The CDR3 is 12 amino acids. CDR3 sequence (DNA): TGTGCCAGCAGTCCCGACCCGCTTGCCCAGTACTTC. This translates into CASSPDPLAQYF.

CDR3 region: CASSPLSRASVGELFF. CDR3 nucleotide sequence: TGTGCCAGCTCACCACTGTCCCGGGCATCGGTCGGGGAGCTGTTTTTT. The rearrangement joins TRBV18 to TRBJ2-2, with D uncertain. The CDR3 spans 16 residues. V was pared by 1 base and J by 7 bases, with 16 bases between. Germline CDR1 reads KGHSH; CDR2 reads LQKENI.